This T cell receptor beta chain was documented in a study of control samples from healthy donors and cancer patients. V was trimmed by 6 bases and J by 4 bases, leaving 15 bases between them. Germline CDR1 MNHEY, CDR2 SVGAGI. CDR3 length: 14 amino acids. The table came from immunoSEQ multiplex PCR; TCRdb's copy has only in-frame clones and leaves some out. The sample consists of about 140,000 clones, around 90% of them appearing once. This chain links TRBV6-5 with TRBJ1-2; a weak D match, TRBD1 (5 bases). Sequencing input: blood. This clonotype was sampled from a man younger than 40 in good health. The CDR3 here is CASRTRGRSYGYTF. The CDR3 DNA reads as TGTGCCAGCAGGACCCGGGGGAGGAGCTATGGCTACACCTTC.